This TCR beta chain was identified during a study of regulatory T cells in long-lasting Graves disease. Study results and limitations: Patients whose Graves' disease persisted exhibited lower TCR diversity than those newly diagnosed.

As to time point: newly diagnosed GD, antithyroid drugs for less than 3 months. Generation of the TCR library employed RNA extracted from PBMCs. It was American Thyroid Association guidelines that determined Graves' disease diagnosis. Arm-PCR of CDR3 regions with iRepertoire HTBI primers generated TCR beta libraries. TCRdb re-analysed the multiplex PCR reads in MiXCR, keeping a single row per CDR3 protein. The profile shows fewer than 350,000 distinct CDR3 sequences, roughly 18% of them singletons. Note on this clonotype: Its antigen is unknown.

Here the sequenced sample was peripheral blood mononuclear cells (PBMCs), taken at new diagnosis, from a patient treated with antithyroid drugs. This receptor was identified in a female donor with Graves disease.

In DNA form, the CDR3 reads TGTGCCAGCAGCGAGGTACAGGGACTCTCTGGAAACACCATATATTTT. Amino acid sequence: CASSEVQGLSGNTIYF. V and J are TRBV9 and TRBJ1-3, with a weak D call TRBD1 (6 bases). Per germline, CDR1 SGDLS and CDR2 YYNGEE. This CDR3 has 16 residues. Deletions cut 3 bases from V and 0 bases from J, with 13 bases between.